This TCR beta chain is drawn from a study of beta chain features in type 1 diabetes. Looking at the study overall: Summed over all samples, the examined sorted cells came to fewer than 120 million.

This clone was found a few times. Its antigen remains unknown. General study results and limits: PCR might favor shorter templates, equally in patients and controls. Lower insertion and higher deletion counts appeared at VDJ junctions in type 1 diabetes patients.

Of the isolated RNA, all was reverse transcribed, and so the sequenced material was expressed TCRB transcripts. Naive, central memory and regulatory T cell samples averaged about 3.4 million reads. Here immunoSEQ multiplex PCR was the method, and the copy in TCRdb shows in-frame clones only, minus some. The data hold 850,000 to 900,000 clones, with roughly 16% observed a single time. Trimming at V came to 3 bases and at J to 3 bases, leaving 5 bases not matched to a gene. CDR1 SQVTM and CDR2 ANQGSEA come from the germline V gene. This CDR3 has 14 residues. Material for sequencing was naive CD4+ T cells from blood. The chain is built from TRBV29-1 and TRBJ2-5, with TRBD2 identical over 9 bases. The clonotype originates from a woman between 18 and 29 years old in good health. The CDR3 region is CSVDGSGSKETQYF. The CDR3 DNA reads as TGCAGCGTTGACGGTAGCGGGAGTAAAGAGACCCAGTACTTC.